This is a list of T cell receptor beta chains from one sample in a study of blood T cell repertoires in COVID-19. Generated by immunoSEQ multiplex PCR, the TCRdb table keeps only in-frame clones and is missing some. The table lists about 220,000 clones, 80% to 90% of them singletons, with around 3.5% in the top ten. Source material: PBMCs or T cells enriched from blood (not recorded which). The receptor source for this set is a woman in her thirties or forties with acute COVID-19. Each CDR3 is given with its conserved first and last residue. A D gene is named only where the DNA matches it firmly. Size values are once, few and many counts, or a class for expanded clones, and some rows have none.

j_call v_call d_call clone_size cdr3_aa cdr3_nt
TRBJ2-3 TRBV3-1/TRBV3-2 TRBD2 NA CASSQDRLAGYTDTQYF TGTGCCAGCAGCCAAGATCGGCTAGCGGGGTACACAGATACGCAGTATTTT
TRBJ2-1 TRBV13 TRBD2 NA CASSSTGAGGLYNEQFF TGTGCCAGCAGCTCCACGGGCGCGGGGGGCCTCTACAATGAGCAGTTCTTC
TRBJ2-7 TRBV6-5 TRBD1 few CASSDRGQSYEQYF TGTGCCAGCAGCGACCGGGGACAGTCCTACGAGCAGTACTTC
TRBJ2-3 TRBV4-1 NA NA CASSQADSDTQYF TGCGCCAGCAGCCAAGCTGATAGTGATACGCAGTATTTT
TRBJ1-6 TRBV6-5 NA NA CASSSSLEALHF TGTGCCAGCAGTTCCTCCCTAGAAGCCCTCCACTTT
TRBJ1-1 TRBV18 NA NA CASSPTSRGLAEAFF TGTGCCAGCTCACCAACCAGCCGGGGGTTGGCTGAAGCTTTCTTT
TRBJ2-7 TRBV5-5 NA NA CASSLVTGTVYEQYF TGTGCCAGCAGCTTGGTCACAGGCACTGTCTACGAGCAGTACTTC
TRBJ2-1 TRBV12-3/TRBV12-4 NA NA CASSLQGNEQFF TGTGCCAGCAGTCTTCAGGGCAATGAGCAGTTCTTC
TRBJ1-5 TRBV2 NA NA CASSEMVRQPQHF TGTGCCAGCAGTGAAATGGTGCGGCAGCCCCAGCATTTT
TRBJ2-1 TRBV19 NA NA CASSIGIARGSNEQFF TGTGCCAGTAGTATCGGGATAGCTCGCGGGTCCAATGAGCAGTTCTTC
TRBJ2-5 TRBV25-1 NA NA CASSEGGETQYF TGTGCCAGCAGTGAAGGGGGGGAGACCCAGTACTTC
TRBJ2-2 TRBV2 NA once CASRVTGVGGELFF TGTGCCAGCAGAGTAACGGGGGTGGGCGGGGAGCTGTTTTTT
TRBJ1-6 TRBV5-1 TRBD1 NA CASSPSPGGQGFTPLHF TGCGCCAGCAGCCCATCACCGGGGGGACAGGGTTTCACACCCCTCCACTTT
TRBJ2-2 TRBV19 NA NA CASSRIGTANTGELFF TGTGCCAGTAGTAGAATCGGGACTGCTAACACCGGGGAGCTGTTTTTT
TRBJ2-7 TRBV5-6 NA NA CASSLYRTADYEQYF TGTGCCAGCAGCCTTTACAGGACGGCGGACTACGAGCAGTACTTC
TRBJ1-4 TRBV6-5 TRBD1 NA CASSYTGTGREKLFF TGTGCCAGCAGTTATACCGGGACAGGGCGGGAAAAACTGTTTTTT
TRBJ2-4 TRBV3-1/TRBV3-2 TRBD2 NA CASSQERGGLKNLAKNIQYF TGTGCCAGCAGCCAAGAACGGGGGGGCCTGAAGAATTTGGCCAAAAACATTCAGTACTTC
TRBJ1-5 TRBV30 NA NA CAWSPLSGNQPQHF TGTGCCTGGAGCCCTTTAAGCGGCAATCAGCCCCAGCATTTT
TRBJ1-6 TRBV10-3 NA once CAISESPGDSPLHF TGTGCCATCAGTGAGTCACCCGGAGATTCACCCCTCCACTTT
TRBJ1-2 TRBV27 NA NA CASSFFPQGGYTF TGTGCCAGCAGTTTTTTCCCCCAGGGCGGCTACACCTTC
TRBJ1-1 TRBV25-1 NA NA CASSVKGRSTEAFF TGTGCCAGCAGTGTGAAGGGGCGGAGCACTGAAGCTTTCTTT
TRBJ2-3 TRBV4-3 NA once CASSQSRGSADTQYF TGCGCCAGCAGCCAGTCAAGGGGATCGGCAGATACGCAGTATTTT
TRBJ1-3 TRBV5-8 NA NA CASSLRSGAGNTIYF TGTGCCAGCAGCTTGCGGTCGGGAGCTGGAAACACCATATATTTT
TRBJ1-3 TRBV18 NA NA CASSPPGSEASGNTIYF TGTGCCAGCTCACCACCGGGTTCCGAGGCCTCTGGAAACACCATATATTTT
TRBJ1-4 TRBV25-1 NA NA CASSEFGGGEKLFF TGTGCCAGCAGTGAATTTGGGGGAGGGGAAAAACTGTTTTTT
TRBJ1-1 TRBV2 NA NA CASSPSTEAFF TGTGCCAGCAGTCCTTCCACTGAAGCTTTCTTT
TRBJ1-1 TRBV18 NA NA CASSPAMNTEAFF TGTGCCAGCTCGCCCGCGATGAACACTGAAGCTTTCTTT
TRBJ1-4 TRBV6-5 NA NA CASSYATGETNEKLFF TGTGCCAGCAGTTACGCCACGGGGGAGACTAATGAAAAACTGTTTTTT
TRBJ1-6 TRBV9 NA NA CASSPHPAAGNSPLHF TGTGCCAGCAGCCCCCACCCCGCGGCAGGGAATTCACCCCTCCACTTT
TRBJ2-5 TRBV6-6 TRBD2 NA CASSYQSGGETQYF TGTGCCAGCAGTTATCAAAGCGGGGGAGAGACCCAGTACTTC
TRBJ1-2 TRBV2 NA NA CASSGRDTLPHGYTF TGTGCCAGCAGTGGCCGGGACACCCTACCGCATGGCTACACCTTC
TRBJ2-7 TRBV6-5 NA few CASTTPPDEQYF TGTGCCAGCACCACGCCCCCGGACGAGCAGTACTTC
TRBJ1-1 TRBV15 NA NA CATSRGAQINTEAFF TGTGCCACCAGCAGAGGTGCTCAGATAAACACTGAAGCTTTCTTT
TRBJ2-7 TRBV12-3/TRBV12-4 NA NA CASSLINEQYF TGTGCCAGCAGTTTAATAAACGAGCAGTACTTC
TRBJ1-2 TRBV19 NA NA CASSIVSSGSINYGYTF TGTGCCAGTAGTATAGTTTCCAGCGGCAGCATCAACTATGGCTACACCTTC
TRBJ1-1 TRBV6-5 TRBD1 NA CASSYSGQAGNTEAFF TGTGCCAGCAGTTACTCCGGACAGGCTGGGAACACTGAAGCTTTCTTT
TRBJ2-3 TRBV9 NA NA CASSVEVSGGANPDTQYF TGTGCCAGCAGCGTAGAGGTTTCTGGGGGGGCTAATCCAGATACGCAGTATTTT
TRBJ1-2 TRBV3-1/TRBV3-2 NA NA CASSQEWRGARGYTF TGTGCCAGCAGCCAAGAATGGCGGGGGGCACGTGGCTACACCTTC
TRBJ2-2 TRBV6-1 NA NA CASSEAARLGGELFF TGTGCCAGCAGTGAAGCGGCCCGCCTAGGAGGGGAGCTGTTTTTT
TRBJ1-6 TRBV9 NA NA CASSQWGGRSPLHF TGTGCCAGCAGCCAATGGGGAGGGCGGTCACCCCTCCACTTT